This TCR beta chain was captured in a study of T cells in Graves' hyperthyroidism and ophthalmopathy. Study observations and caveats: Blood shared most expanded thyroid clonotypes above 0.001.

This clonotype was recorded at least ten times. The antigen is unknown. Trimming took 4 bases from V and 5 from J; bases not matched to a gene: 4. There are 14 residues in the CDR3. Germline assignment: CDR1 SGHTA and CDR2 FQGTGA. Exclusion criteria comprised uncontrolled infection, other autoimmune disease, pregnancy or lactation. RNA transcripts served as the template for amplifying TCR beta CDR3 regions. First-round RT-PCR targeting the TCR CDR3 was performed with the HTBI primer set. TCRdb reprocessed the multiplex PCR reads via MiXCR and lists one record per CDR3 protein. Of 600,000 or so distinct CDR3 sequences in the sample, about 14% were seen once.

The TCR was taken from a woman younger than 35 with Graves' ophthalmopathy. The sample comprised blood. This chain connects TRBV7-3 to TRBJ2-3, with TRBD2 identical over 9 bases. DNA of the CDR3: TGTGCCAGCAGCTCTAGCGGGACTTTAGATACGCAGTATTTT. Protein sequence: CASSSSGTLDTQYF.